This record covers a single T cell receptor (beta chain). These data are taken from a study of blood T cell repertoires in COVID-19. Study in general: T cells, B-cell-depleted T cells, or PBMCs provided the cDNA or gDNA that served as material.

As processed by the authors: By means of reference gene primer amplification, nucleated cell counts were estimated. TCRdb's table, derived via immunoSEQ multiplex PCR, lists solely in-frame clones and lacks some. Clone size and V and J calls were adopted from that table, with D and trimming inferred from the DNA. The data hold 15,000 to 20,000 clones, with approximately 83% observed a single time. J was trimmed by 4 bases and V by 3 bases; bases with no gene match: 6. In germline, CDR1 is MNHNS, CDR2 SASEGT. There are 15 residues in the CDR3. The sequenced sample consisted of peripheral blood. This TCR was sampled from a human donor in a cohort sampled during active COVID-19. V is TRBV6-1 and J is TRBJ2-7; 10 nucleotides agree with TRBD1. CDR3 in amino acids: CASSEPGQGYYEQYF. The CDR3 nucleotides read TGTGCCAGCAGTGAGCCGGGACAGGGGTATTACGAGCAGTACTTC.